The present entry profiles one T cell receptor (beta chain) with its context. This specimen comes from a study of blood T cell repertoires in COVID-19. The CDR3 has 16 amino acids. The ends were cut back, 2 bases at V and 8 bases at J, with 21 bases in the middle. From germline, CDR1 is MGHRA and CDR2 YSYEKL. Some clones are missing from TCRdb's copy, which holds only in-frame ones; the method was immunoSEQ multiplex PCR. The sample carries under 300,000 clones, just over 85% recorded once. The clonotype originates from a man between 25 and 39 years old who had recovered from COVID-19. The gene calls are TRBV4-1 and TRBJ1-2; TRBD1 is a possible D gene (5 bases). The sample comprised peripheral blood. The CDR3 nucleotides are TGCGCCAGCAGCCAACCGACGACGCCAGGGAATGAGGGCTACACCTTC. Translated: CASSQPTTPGNEGYTF.